The 24 T cell receptor beta chains below were found in one sample sequenced in a study of control samples from healthy donors and cancer patients (dated by TCRdb to 2020 to 2021). Preparation of the library involved the immunoSEQ multiplex PCR assay. This is the immuneACCESS table as TCRdb keeps it, with only in-frame sequences that have V and J called. A part of the clones is gone; compared with another copy, unresolved V genes explain less than half, and the rest is unexplained. In this sample the table shows 150,000 to 200,000 clones, just over 90% of which occur a single time. The ten biggest clones cover roughly 1.3% of the sample. The material sequenced was blood. The receptors here all came from a man between 25 and 39 years old in good health.

This chain uses TRBV6-5 with TRBJ1-1; perhaps TRBD1 as D (5 bases). V gave up 2 bases and J gave up 1 base, with 5 bases separating them. Germline V gene data show CDR1 as MNHEY and CDR2 as SVGAGI. The length of the CDR3 is 13 residues. The CDR3 here is CASSYTGNTEAFF. The CDR3 DNA reads as TGTGCCAGCAGTTACACAGGGAACACTGAAGCTTTCTTT.

The rearrangement links TRBV5-1 to TRBJ2-7; 11 bases are shared with TRBD2. J lost 3 bases, V lost 0 bases, and 14 bases had no gene match. This CDR3 contains 19 residues. From germline, CDR1 is SGHRS and CDR2 YFSETQ. CDR3 in DNA: TGCGCCAGCAGCTTGGAGCAGCTAGCGGGAGGCCGGGGATACTACGAGCAGTACTTC. Protein: CASSLEQLAGGRGYYEQYF.

The chain is built from TRBV9 and TRBJ1-1, with a weak D call TRBD1 (5 bases). The CDR3 has 17 residues. V was pared by 0 bases and J by 1 base, with 16 bases between. CDR1 is SGDLS and CDR2 is YYNGEE in the germline V gene. CDR3 amino acids: CASSVVGQGYSNTEAFF. The CDR3 bases are TGTGCCAGCAGCGTAGTGGGGCAGGGATACTCGAACACTGAAGCTTTCTTT.

CDR3 bases: TGTGCCAGCAGTTCCCGCCGGGGGGCCTACGAGCAGTACTTC. It translates to CASSSRRGAYEQYF. The rearrangement links TRBV28 to TRBJ2-7, with 7 bases aligning to TRBD2. V lost 4 bases and J lost 2; bases outside the gene matches: 5. Germline V gene lookup returns CDR1 MDHEN and CDR2 SYDVKM. The CDR3 has 14 amino acids.

The rearrangement links TRBV5-1 to TRBJ1-2; no clear D gene. The CDR3 contains 15 residues. Germline CDR1 reads SGHRS; CDR2 reads YFSETQ. V lost 0 bases, J lost 0 bases, and 9 bases lay in between. The DNA for the CDR3 is TGCGCCAGCAGCTTGGAGTCCGCTACTAACTATGGCTACACCTTC. Protein: CASSLESATNYGYTF.

The chain is built from TRBV7-2 and TRBJ2-5, with D perhaps matching TRBD1 (6 bases). In germline, CDR1 is SGHTA, CDR2 FQGNSA. Trimming cost V 5 bases and J 1 base, with 11 bases left between them. The CDR3 is made up of 14 amino acids. CDR3 residues: CASSPGQIQETQYF. The CDR3 region has the DNA TGTGCCAGCAGCCCGGGACAAATCCAAGAGACCCAGTACTTC.

The chain carries TRBV30 and TRBJ1-3; D unclear. V lost 2 bases and J 4 bases, leaving 9 bases between the germline ends. CDR3 length: 13 amino acids. Germline CDR1 is GTSNPN and CDR2 is SVGIG (reference sequence). The CDR3 region is CAWSPTGGNTIYF. DNA for the CDR3: TGTGCCTGGAGTCCGACGGGGGGAAACACCATATATTTT.

CDR3 protein: CASSPEAYSQETQYF. The CDR3, as DNA: TGTGCCAGCTCACCAGAAGCCTACTCACAAGAGACCCAGTACTTC. The chain recombines TRBV18 with TRBJ2-5; no clear D. Trimming removed 2 bases from V and 2 bases from J, with 12 bases in between. Germline V gives CDR1 KGHSH, CDR2 LQKENI. The CDR3 consists of 15 residues. The full variable domain, in which reference TRBV18 and TRBJ2-5 provide the parts outside the CDR3, is NAGVMQNPRHLVRRRGQEARLRCSPMKGHSHVYWYRQLPEEGLKFMVYLQKENIIDESGMPKERFSAEFPKEGPSILRIQQVVRGDSAAYFCASSPEAYSQETQYFGPGTRLLVL.

V is TRBV4-3 and J is TRBJ2-4; D not certain. Trimming took off 3 bases at V and 8 bases at J, with 11 bases between the two ends. The CDR3 runs to 13 residues. Germline V gene sequence: CDR1 LGHNA, CDR2 YSLEER. CDR3 bases: TGCGCCAGCAGCCAGGGGTCGTTGGACATTCAGTACTTC. Its protein is CASSQGSLDIQYF.

The chain employs TRBV5-1 and TRBJ1-2, with 8 nucleotides matching TRBD1. CDR1 is SGHRS, CDR2 YFSETQ, per germline. The CDR3 spans 13 residues. After removal of 4 bases from V and 7 bases from J, the junction contained 6 bases not matched to a gene. DNA for the CDR3: TGCGCCAGCAGCCATGGACAGGGTGTTGGCTACACCTTC. Residues: CASSHGQGVGYTF.

The chain uses TRBV11-2 and TRBJ1-1, with 7 positions matching TRBD1. Germline V CDR1 and CDR2: SGHAT, FQNNGV. The CDR3 is 17 amino acids. V lost 5 bases, J lost 0 bases, and 12 bases stayed unmatched. The CDR3 reads CASSRQGVGYMNTEAFF. The DNA for the CDR3 is TGTGCCAGCAGCCGCCAGGGGGTGGGCTACATGAACACTGAAGCTTTCTTT.

The CDR3 loop reads CASSFRTGKQPQHF. CDR3 sequence (DNA): TGTGCCAGCAGTTTCAGGACAGGGAAACAGCCCCAGCATTTT. The V call is TRBV28, the J call TRBJ1-5, with TRBD1 matching over 8 bases. The germline gives CDR1 MDHEN, CDR2 SYDVKM. The CDR3 runs to 14 residues. V shed 3 bases, J shed 7 bases, and the junction held 5 bases outside the gene matches.

The J gene is TRBJ1-2, the V gene TRBV10-3; D may be TRBD1 (5 bases). The CDR3 is 12 amino acids. Germline V gene lookup returns CDR1 ENHRY and CDR2 SYGVKD. Trimming took off 5 bases at V and 5 bases at J, with 9 bases between the two ends. This CDR3 reads CAISRGEYGYTF. The CDR3 DNA reads as TGTGCCATCAGTCGAGGGGAGTATGGCTACACCTTC.

The chain carries TRBV19 and TRBJ2-7; possibly TRBD1 for D (6 bases). Germline assignment: CDR1 LNHDA and CDR2 SQIVND (reference sequence). V gave up 4 bases and J gave up 2 bases, with 12 bases separating them. The CDR3 has 14 residues. DNA for the CDR3: TGTGCCAGTAGTAGCCTCTGGACAGCCTACGAGCAGTACTTC. This translates into CASSSLWTAYEQYF.

The CDR3 DNA reads TGCGCCAGCAGCTTGGATAGCCCTCACAATCAGCCCCAGCATTTT. Its protein is CASSLDSPHNQPQHF. The V call is TRBV5-1, the J call TRBJ1-5, with D uncertain. The CDR3 covers 15 residues. The V and J ends lost 0 bases and 3 bases respectively, with 10 bases between them. Germline CDR1 reads SGHRS; CDR2 reads YFSETQ.

V usage is TRBV13 and J usage is TRBJ2-1; no definite D call. The germline gives CDR1 PRHDT, CDR2 FYEKMQ (reference sequence). This CDR3 comprises 13 residues. Trimming cost V 3 bases and J 9 bases, with 12 bases left between them. The CDR3 DNA reads TGTGCCAGCAGCTTGGCGAGGACCCCTGAGCAGTTCTTC. It is translated as CASSLARTPEQFF.

The V call is TRBV19, the J call TRBJ2-5, with a tentative D call TRBD1 (6 bases). Deletions cut 0 bases from V and 4 bases from J, with 9 bases between. This CDR3 has 14 residues. Germline CDR1 LNHDA, CDR2 SQIVND (reference sequence). CDR3 sequence: CASSIDFRGETQYF. The DNA of the CDR3 is TGTGCCAGTAGTATAGATTTCAGGGGAGAGACCCAGTACTTC. The whole variable domain, filled in from reference TRBV19 and TRBJ2-5, reads DGGITQSPKYLFRKEGQNVTLSCEQNLNHDAMYWYRQDPGQGLRLIYYSQIVNDFQKGDIAEGYSVSREKKESFPLTVTSAQKNPTAFYLCASSIDFRGETQYFGPGTRLLVL.

The chain uses TRBV6-5 and TRBJ2-5; TRBD2 is a possible D gene (6 bases). The CDR3 is 12 amino acids. V was cut by 10 bases and J by 5 bases, with 14 bases left in between. Per germline, CDR1 MNHEY and CDR2 SVGAGI. The CDR3 is CATWEAGETQYF. In nucleotides, the CDR3 is TGTGCCACCTGGGAGGCAGGTGAGACCCAGTACTTC.

The chain is built from TRBV5-4 and TRBJ2-7, with D maybe TRBD2 (7 bases). Looked up from germline, CDR1 is SGHNT and CDR2 is YYREEE (reference sequence). This CDR3 spans 19 amino acids. V was cut by 10 bases and J by 2 bases, with 34 bases left in between. This CDR3 reads CARRLGGATVPLDPYEQYF. The CDR3, as DNA: TGTGCCCGCCGCTTGGGGGGGGCGACAGTCCCACTCGATCCCTACGAGCAGTACTTC.

The rearrangement links TRBV5-6 to TRBJ1-1; D uncertain. Germline V gene data show CDR1 as SGHDT and CDR2 as YYEEEE. V dropped 3 bases and J dropped 4 bases, with 4 bases sitting between them. The CDR3 runs 11 residues. CDR3 DNA: TGTGCCAGCAGCTATGGCACTGAAGCTTTCTTT. This gives the protein CASSYGTEAFF.

The chain uses TRBV27 and TRBJ1-3, with D possibly TRBD1 on 5 matching bases. From germline, CDR1 is MNHEY and CDR2 SMNVEV (reference sequence). V was shortened by 5 bases and J by 4 bases, with 18 bases between the two germline ends. The CDR3 is 16 amino acids. CDR3 residues: CASSAHGGAGGNTIYF. The CDR3 DNA sequence: TGTGCCAGCAGTGCACACGGCGGGGCGGGAGGAAACACCATATATTTT.

V is TRBV12-3 or TRBV12-4 and J is TRBJ2-3, with D perhaps being TRBD1 or TRBD2 (5 bases each). The CDR3 contains 13 residues. Trimming took off 3 bases at V and 8 bases at J, with 12 bases between the two ends. CDR3 coding DNA: TGTGCCAGCAGTTTGTACGGGGCGAGTACGCAGTATTTT. This translates into CASSLYGASTQYF.

V gene TRBV28 combines with J gene TRBJ1-2, with 8 bases fitting TRBD1. The CDR3 extends over 14 amino acids. V lost 4 bases and J lost 4; bases outside the gene matches: 5. Germline V CDR1 and CDR2: MDHEN, SYDVKM. The chain's CDR3 is CASSWGQASYGYTF. Here the CDR3 DNA reads TGTGCCAGCAGTTGGGGACAGGCTAGCTATGGCTACACCTTC.

This chain links TRBV6-2 or TRBV6-3 with TRBJ1-1; the D is unclear. V shed 4 bases and J shed 1 base, with 10 bases lying between them. Per the germline V gene, CDR1 is MNHEY and CDR2 is SVGEGT. This CDR3 comprises 14 residues. This CDR3 is CASSSRGGNTEAFF. CDR3 nucleotides: TGTGCCAGCAGTTCACGAGGTGGGAACACTGAAGCTTTCTTT.